The entry below describes one TCR beta chain. Its cognate antigen is unknown. The V and J ends lost 4 bases and 0 bases respectively, with 16 bases between them. The length of the CDR3 is 16 residues. Germline loops: CDR1 SGHVS, CDR2 FNYEAQ. The record originates from a study of T cell repertoires in cytomegalovirus infection. General observations from the study: Individuals carrying CMV plus the relevant HLA were identified by cumulative frequency of public TCR beta families. Within the response measured ex vivo, HLA-C-restricted CMV-specific TCR beta clonotypes were dominant.

One entry per CDR3 protein, called by TCRdb with MiXCR from the reads. The sample shows over 95,000 distinct CDR3 sequences, over 25% of them seen only once. The receptor's source is a human donor in good health (CMV status not recorded). Some clones in this sample may be carry-over from other donors' samples. V gene TRBV7-6 combines with J gene TRBJ2-7; no clear D. The starting material was CD8+ T cells from cultured PBMCs, obtained from culture after CMV antigen stimulation. As DNA, the CDR3 is TGTGCCAGCAGCTCAGGACCTAACGGGCGCTCCTACGAGCAGTACTTC. Its translation is CASSSGPNGRSYEQYF.